The rows below give T cell receptor beta chains drawn from one sample of a study of spatial heterogeneity in lung cancer. TCRdb re-derived calls from the 5' RACE reads in MiXCR, one entry per CDR3 protein. Among some 120,000 distinct CDR3 sequences listed, more than 10% were seen once. Sequencing used PBMCs, obtained at follow-up. The receptors originated from a male donor with early-stage non-small cell lung cancer. Both conserved end residues are part of each CDR3. Where a row states a size, it is once, few, many or the class of an expanded clone; other rows omit it.

J gene	clone size	CDR3 length	V gene	CDR3 protein
TRBJ1-1	-	12	TRBV6-5	CASSYIPGEAFF
TRBJ1-2	-	14	TRBV6-4	CASSDGDRGQGYTF
TRBJ2-7	-	15	TRBV5-1	CASSLQGLAGGEQYF
TRBJ2-3	-	15	TRBV29-1	CSVAPRQGRTDTQYF
TRBJ2-5	few	15	TRBV28	CASSLMGVSQETQYF
TRBJ1-2	few	16	TRBV7-8	CASSSGQGDTFYGYTF
TRBJ2-3	many	14	TRBV4-1	CASSQIGGKDTQYF
TRBJ1-6	-	14	TRBV20-1	CSARQGTYNSPLHF
TRBJ2-5	-	13	TRBV11-1	CASSLGLAQTQYF
TRBJ2-7	few	14	TRBV6-6	CASSTGGRPYEQYF
TRBJ2-3	-	16	TRBV28	CASTRLAGPITDTQYF
TRBJ2-6	many	19	TRBV7-9	CASSKTWDRGLSGANVLTF
TRBJ2-2	-	13	TRBV5-4	CASGGDNTGELFF
TRBJ1-1	many	15	TRBV28	CASSRPGTGVTEAFF
TRBJ1-3	-	15	TRBV7-9	CASSLGGTSGNTIYF
TRBJ2-1	-	16	TRBV7-3	CASSRGAGRSYNEQFF
TRBJ2-1	few	15	TRBV4-3	CASRDIRGGGDEQFF
TRBJ1-1	many	14	TRBV7-9	CASSLTGKGAEAFF
TRBJ2-5	few	13	TRBV27	CASSFGQRETQYF
TRBJ2-7	-	12	TRBV12-3/TRBV12-4	CASSFIDYEQYF
TRBJ1-2	few	16	TRBV21-1	CASSKVSDCPLCGYTF
TRBJ2-2	many	11	TRBV9	CASSLSGELFF
TRBJ1-5	few	15	TRBV6-1	CASSVSPTANQPQHF
TRBJ2-5	many	16	TRBV4-2	CASSQGAGGAGETQYF
TRBJ1-6	many	19	TRBV4-1	CASSQSGTGRSSYNSPLHF
TRBJ1-2	medium-sized	14	TRBV20-1	CSARPRLGYYGYTF
TRBJ1-2	-	14	TRBV5-4	CASSLPSTNYGYTF
TRBJ2-7	-	17	TRBV4-1	CASSQSSRGPLSYEQYF
TRBJ2-1	-	15	TRBV20-1	CSARVWDRAGNEQFF
TRBJ1-5	-	15	TRBV12-3/TRBV12-4	CASSSGQAGNQPQHF
TRBJ2-5	-	13	TRBV5-4	CASSLAVQETQYF
TRBJ1-1	many	12	TRBV6-6	CASSPRQGIAFF
TRBJ1-2	few	15	TRBV4-1	CASSPALAVNYGYTF
TRBJ2-5	few	17	TRBV5-1	CASSSRPISGGQETQYF
TRBJ1-3	few	16	TRBV28	CASSLGRPDSGNTIYF
TRBJ2-2	-	16	TRBV5-1	CASSSRQVLGAGELFF
TRBJ2-2	few	12	TRBV10-2	CASSEGFGELFF
TRBJ2-7	-	11	TRBV7-9	CASSPQNEQYF
TRBJ1-6	many	15	TRBV7-2	CASSLAGSNNSPLHF
TRBJ2-1	few	19	TRBV6-5	CASSRTFLQGASPYNEQFF
TRBJ1-5	many	16	TRBV6-5	CASRPLGGYSNQPQHF
TRBJ2-3	few	13	TRBV7-2	CASSFSRTDTQYF
TRBJ2-3	-	14	TRBV7-2	CASSLYSLRDTQYF
TRBJ2-3	-	15	TRBV11-2	CASRRDRGGTDTQYF
TRBJ2-1	many	11	TRBV28	CASTERNEQFF